This T cell receptor beta chain originates from a study of beta chain features in type 1 diabetes. The CDR3 is 14 residues long. The germline V gene encodes CDR1 SGHRS and CDR2 YFSETQ. The junction had 4 bases not matched to a gene; V was cut back by 4 bases and J by 5 bases. General study points: For Type 1 diabetes patients, all four CD4+ subsets carried TCRB CDR3s that were moderately but significantly shorter. Lower insertion and higher deletion counts appeared at VDJ junctions in type 1 diabetes patients.

Concerning this clone: Antigen specificity is unknown. Other DNA sequences in this specimen translate into the identical CDR3.

Every isolated RNA sample was fully reverse transcribed, so sequencing captured expressed TCRB transcripts. TCRdb keeps only in-frame clones here, not all; method: immunoSEQ multiplex PCR. The sample includes under 300,000 clones, approximately 24% of them seen just once. One heparinised blood draw averaging about 116 mL was given by each donor. Sequenced: naive CD4+ T cells from blood. The rearrangement joins TRBV5-1 to TRBJ2-5; TRBD2 matches 11 bases. The clonotype was recovered from a woman in her thirties with type 1 diabetes. The CDR3, as DNA: TGCGCCAGCAGCCCCGGGACTAGCGGCGAGACCCAGTACTTC. Translation gives CASSPGTSGETQYF.